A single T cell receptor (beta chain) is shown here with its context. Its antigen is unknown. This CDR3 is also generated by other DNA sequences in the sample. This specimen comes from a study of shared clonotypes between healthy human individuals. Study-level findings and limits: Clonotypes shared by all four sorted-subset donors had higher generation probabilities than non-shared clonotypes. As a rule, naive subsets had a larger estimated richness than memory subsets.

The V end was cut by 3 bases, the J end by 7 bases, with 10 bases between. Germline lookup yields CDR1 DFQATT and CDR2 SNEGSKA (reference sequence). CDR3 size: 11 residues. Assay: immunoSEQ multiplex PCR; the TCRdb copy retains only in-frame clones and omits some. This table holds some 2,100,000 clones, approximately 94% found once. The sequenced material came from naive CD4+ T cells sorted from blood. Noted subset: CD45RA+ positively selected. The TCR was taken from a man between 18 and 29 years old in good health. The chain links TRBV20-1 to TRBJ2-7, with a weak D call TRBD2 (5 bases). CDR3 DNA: TGCAGTGCTAGGGGGAGCGGTGAGCAGTACTTC. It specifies CSARGSGEQYF.